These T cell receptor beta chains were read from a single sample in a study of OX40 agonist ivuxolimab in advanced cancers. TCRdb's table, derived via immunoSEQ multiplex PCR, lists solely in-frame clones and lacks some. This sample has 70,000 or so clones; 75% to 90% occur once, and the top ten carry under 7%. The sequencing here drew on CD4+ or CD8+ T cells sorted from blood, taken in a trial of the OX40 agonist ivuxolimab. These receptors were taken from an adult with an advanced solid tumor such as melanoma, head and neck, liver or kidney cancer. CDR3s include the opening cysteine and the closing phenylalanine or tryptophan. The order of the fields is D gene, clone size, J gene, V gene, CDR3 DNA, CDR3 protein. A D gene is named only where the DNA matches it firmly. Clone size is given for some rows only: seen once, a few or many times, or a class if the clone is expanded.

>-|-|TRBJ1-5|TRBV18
TGTGCCAGCTCACCGTTACAAAGGGGTTTCGGAAATCAGCCCCAGCATTTT
CASSPLQRGFGNQPQHF
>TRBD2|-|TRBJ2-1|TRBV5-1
TGCGCCAGCAGCCAGTCTCTAGCGGGAGGGAATGAGCAGTTCTTC
CASSQSLAGGNEQFF
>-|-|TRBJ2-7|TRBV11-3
TGTGCCAGCAGCTTCGGGCCCGGAGGGGAGCAGTACTTC
CASSFGPGGEQYF
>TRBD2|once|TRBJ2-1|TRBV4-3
TGCGCCAGCAGCCAAGACGAGCGGGGGGCCTACAATGAGCAGTTCTTC
CASSQDERGAYNEQFF
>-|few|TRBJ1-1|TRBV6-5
TGTGCCAGCAGTTACTACGGGAACACTGAAGCTTTCTTT
CASSYYGNTEAFF
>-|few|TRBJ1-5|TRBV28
TGTGCCAGCAGTTTCCAAGGTTTCGGGTTACATCAGCCCCAGCATTTT
CASSFQGFGLHQPQHF
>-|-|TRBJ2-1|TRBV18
TGTGCCAGCTCACCACCGGTGGGTTCCTACAATGAGCAGTTCTTC
CASSPPVGSYNEQFF
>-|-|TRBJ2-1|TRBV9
TGTGCCAGCAGCGTAGAAGGTTACAATGAGCAGTTCTTC
CASSVEGYNEQFF
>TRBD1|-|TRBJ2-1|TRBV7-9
TGTGCCAGCAGCTCGCGACAGGGAGATACTGGGGAGCAGTTCTTC
CASSSRQGDTGEQFF
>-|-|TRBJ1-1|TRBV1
TGCACCAGAGGGACACTGAACACTGAAGCTTTCTTT
CTRGTLNTEAFF
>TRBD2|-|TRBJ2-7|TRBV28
TGTGCCAGCAGTTTCCCGGCGGCGGGGGGAACCTACGAGCAGTACTTC
CASSFPAAGGTYEQYF
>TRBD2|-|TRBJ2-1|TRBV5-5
TGTGCCAGCAGCTGGGGACTAGCGGGGACCAATGAGCAGTTCTTC
CASSWGLAGTNEQFF
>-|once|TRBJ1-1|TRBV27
TGTGCCAGCAGTACCACACCCCTTGAAGCTTTCTTT
CASSTTPLEAFF
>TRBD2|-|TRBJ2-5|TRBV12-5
TGTGCTAGTGGTTTGTTCAAACTAGCGGGGGACCAAGAGACCCAGTACTTC
CASGLFKLAGDQETQYF
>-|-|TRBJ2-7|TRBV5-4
TGTGCCAGCAGTCGGGCGGGTCTAAACTCCTACGAGCAGTACTTC
CASSRAGLNSYEQYF
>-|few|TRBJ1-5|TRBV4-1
TGCGCCAGCAGGTTAAGACAGGCGATCAATCAGCCCCAGCATTTT
CASRLRQAINQPQHF
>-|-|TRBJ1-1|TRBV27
TGTGCCAGCAGTAATACTGCGTCGAGCTCTGAAGCTTTCTTT
CASSNTASSSEAFF
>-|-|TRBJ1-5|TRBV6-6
TGTGCCAGCAGCCCCAGGGGTAGCAATCAGCCCCAGCATTTT
CASSPRGSNQPQHF
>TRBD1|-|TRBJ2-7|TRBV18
TGTGCCAGCTCACTCTCCGGGACAGGGCCCTACGAGCAGTACTTC
CASSLSGTGPYEQYF
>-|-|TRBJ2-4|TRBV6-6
TGTGCCAGCAGTTACAGAGAAGGAAACATTCAGTACTTC
CASSYREGNIQYF
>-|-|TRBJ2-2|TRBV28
TGTGCCGGAGGGGACACCGGGGAGCTGTTTTTT
CAGGDTGELFF
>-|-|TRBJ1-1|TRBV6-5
TGTGCCAGCAGTTACCTGGGGACTGAAGCTTTCTTT
CASSYLGTEAFF
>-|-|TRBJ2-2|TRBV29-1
TGCAGCGTTGAATCCCCGGGGGCGAGGGACACCGGGGAGCTGTTTTTT
CSVESPGARDTGELFF
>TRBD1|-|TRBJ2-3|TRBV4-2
TGTGCCAGCAGCCACCCAGGACAGGGGGCCTCAGATACGCAGTATTTT
CASSHPGQGASDTQYF
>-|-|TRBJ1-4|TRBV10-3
TGTGCCATCAGCGAAGACACGGGCATAACAGGTGAAAAACTGTTTTTT
CAISEDTGITGEKLFF
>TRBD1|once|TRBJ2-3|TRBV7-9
TGTGCCAGCAGCTTAGGGGACAGAACGCAGTATTTT
CASSLGDRTQYF
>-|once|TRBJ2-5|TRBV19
TGTGCCAGTAGTTTAACAGGGTTGGAGACCCAGTACTTC
CASSLTGLETQYF
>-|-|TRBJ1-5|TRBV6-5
TGTGCCAGCAGTTACTCGGCGGAACAGCCCCAGCATTTT
CASSYSAEQPQHF
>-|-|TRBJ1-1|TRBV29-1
TGCAGCGTTGTAGGGAACACTGAAGCTTTCTTT
CSVVGNTEAFF
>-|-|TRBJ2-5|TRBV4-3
TGCGCCAGCAGCCAGGGATTTTTAGAGACCCAGTACTTC
CASSQGFLETQYF
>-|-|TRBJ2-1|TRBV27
TGTGCCAGCAGTTTTGATATGCGGCCGAATGAGCAGTTCTTC
CASSFDMRPNEQFF
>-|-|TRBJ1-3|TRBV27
TGTGCCAGCAGTGAACACCTGAGCTCTGGAAACACCATATATTTT
CASSEHLSSGNTIYF
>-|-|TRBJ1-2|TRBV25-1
TGTGCCAGCAGTCAAGTCGGGACTCACTCCGGCTACACCTTC
CASSQVGTHSGYTF
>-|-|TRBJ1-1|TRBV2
TGTGCCAGCAGTGAGAAGCCCACTGAAGCTTTCTTT
CASSEKPTEAFF
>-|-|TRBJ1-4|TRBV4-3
TGCGCCAGCAGCCAAGATAAGTACGGGGGTGTAAATGAAAAACTGTTTTTT
CASSQDKYGGVNEKLFF
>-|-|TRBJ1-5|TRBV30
TGTGCCTGGAGTGTCGGAGGGGCCGGCAATCAGCCCCAGCATTTT
CAWSVGGAGNQPQHF
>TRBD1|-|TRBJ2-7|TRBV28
TGTGCCAGCAGTCCAATCTGGACAGGCTTAAGGGAGCAGTACTTC
CASSPIWTGLREQYF
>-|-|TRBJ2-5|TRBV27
TGTGCCAGCAGTTTATCGTTGGCGGAATCAGGGATCCAAGAGACCCAGTACTTC
CASSLSLAESGIQETQYF
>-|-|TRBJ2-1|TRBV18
TGTGCCAGCTCACCTGGACTGAAATACAATGAGCAGTTCTTC
CASSPGLKYNEQFF
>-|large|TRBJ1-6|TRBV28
TGTGCCAGCAGTTCCCCGGGACACCTGATTCCACCCCTCCACTTT
CASSSPGHLIPPLHF
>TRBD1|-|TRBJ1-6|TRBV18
TGTGCCAGCTCACCACCCGACAGGGGGTTGATCACCCTCCACTTT
CASSPPDRGLITLHF
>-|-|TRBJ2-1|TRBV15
TGTGCCACCAACGCGGAATTGGGTGAGCAGTTCTTC
CATNAELGEQFF
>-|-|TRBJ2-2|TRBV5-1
TGCGCCAGCAGCCTTTTCGACAGAAACACCGGGGAGCTGTTTTTT
CASSLFDRNTGELFF
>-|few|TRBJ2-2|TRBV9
TGTGCCAGCAGCGTAGCAACCATCGACGGGGAGCTGTTTTTT
CASSVATIDGELFF
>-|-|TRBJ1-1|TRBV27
TGTGCCAGCAGGTCCCGGGACCCGATCGGTCGAGCTTTCTTT
CASRSRDPIGRAFF
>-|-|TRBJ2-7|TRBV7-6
TGTGCCAGCAGCCGTCAGGCAACCTCCTACGAGCAGTACTTC
CASSRQATSYEQYF
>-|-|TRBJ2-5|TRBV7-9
TGTGCCAGCAGCTTAGTGTCTGAAGAGACCCAGTACTTC
CASSLVSEETQYF
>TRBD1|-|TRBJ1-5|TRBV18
TGTGCCAGCTCACCCGCGCCAGGGGGGAATCAGCCCCAGCATTTT
CASSPAPGGNQPQHF
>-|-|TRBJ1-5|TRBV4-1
TGCGCCAGCAGCCAACGAACTGATAATCAGCCCCAGCATTTT
CASSQRTDNQPQHF
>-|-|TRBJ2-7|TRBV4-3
TGCGCCAGCAGCAAAATACTGGGGAGCTCCTACGAGCAGTACTTC
CASSKILGSSYEQYF
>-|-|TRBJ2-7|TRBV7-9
TGTGCCAGCAGCTTATCTGTGGACAGTCTCGAGCAGTACTTC
CASSLSVDSLEQYF
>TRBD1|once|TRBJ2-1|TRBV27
TGTGCCAGCAGTCGGTTGACAGGGGCATCCTACAATGAGCAGTTCTTC
CASSRLTGASYNEQFF
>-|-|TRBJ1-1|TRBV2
TGTGCCAGCAGTGAACGAAAGGACGGTTTGAACACTGAAGCTTTCTTT
CASSERKDGLNTEAFF
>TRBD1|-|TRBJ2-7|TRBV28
TGTGCCAGCAGACCCGGACAGGGGGCCTACGAGCAGTACTTC
CASRPGQGAYEQYF